The next 14 T cell receptor beta chains were all read from a single sample in a study of cytotoxic CD8 clonotypes in ibrutinib-treated CLL. Sequencing used immunoSEQ multiplex PCR; TCRdb keeps in-frame clones, though not all of them. The sample has fewer than 25,000 clones, around 73% seen once. Sequencing was performed on PBMCs, taken before ibrutinib treatment. The receptors originated from a human donor with chronic lymphocytic leukemia.

This chain links TRBV9 with TRBJ2-5, with no clear D. Trimming took off 3 bases at V and 4 bases at J, with 16 bases between the two ends. Germline V CDR1 and CDR2: SGDLS, YYNGEE. There are 15 residues in the CDR3. The CDR3 nucleotides read TGTGCCAGCAGCGAGGATATGTGGCGAGGAGAGACCCAGTACTTC. It encodes CASSEDMWRGETQYF.

The chain carries TRBV27 and TRBJ2-2; D is possibly TRBD2 (6 bases). With 2 bases removed from V and 5 bases from J, the gap between germline ends came to 6 bases. Germline V gene data show CDR1 as MNHEY and CDR2 as SMNVEV (reference sequence). The CDR3 loop spans 13 amino acids. DNA for the CDR3: TGTGCCAGCAGTTTAGGGGGGACCGGGGAGCTGTTTTTT. As protein: CASSLGGTGELFF.

The V and J genes are TRBV5-1 and TRBJ2-7, with 9 bases fitting TRBD2. With V trimmed by 4 bases and J by 1 base, 3 bases remained unmatched. Germline lookup yields CDR1 SGHRS and CDR2 YFSETQ. CDR3 size: 14 residues. The CDR3 DNA sequence: TGCGCCAGCAGCCCCCTAGCGGGATCCTACGAGCAGTACTTC. It codes for CASSPLAGSYEQYF.

The chain is built from TRBV10-3 and TRBJ2-3, with D unresolved. This CDR3 is built from 14 residues. The ends were cut back, 2 bases at V and 2 bases at J, with 8 bases in the middle. The germline CDR1 and CDR2 sequences are ENHRY and SYGVKD. CDR3 DNA: TGTGCCATCAGTGAGGCCGGAGTCACAGATACGCAGTATTTT. Protein sequence: CAISEAGVTDTQYF.

The chain combines TRBV28 with TRBJ2-3, with 7 bases matching TRBD2. This CDR3 has 14 residues. V lost 6 bases, J lost 3 bases, and 6 bases stayed unmatched. CDR1 and CDR2 (germline): MDHEN, SYDVKM. CDR3 amino acids: CASSPGLRTDTQYF. The CDR3 coding sequence is TGTGCCAGCAGCCCGGGACTAAGAACAGATACGCAGTATTTT.

The V gene is TRBV18, the J gene TRBJ1-5; 9 nucleotides line up with TRBD1. The ends lost 3 bases at V and 6 bases at J; junction bases unmatched: 6. The CDR3 has 15 amino acids. From germline, CDR1 is KGHSH and CDR2 LQKENI. The CDR3 DNA follows: TGTGCCAGCTCACCTACAGGGGGCGTCACTCAGCCCCAGCATTTT. Its protein product is CASSPTGGVTQPQHF. Based on the CDR3 plus reference TRBV18 and TRBJ1-5, the full variable domain is NAGVMQNPRHLVRRRGQEARLRCSPMKGHSHVYWYRQLPEEGLKFMVYLQKENIIDESGMPKERFSAEFPKEGPSILRIQQVVRGDSAAYFCASSPTGGVTQPQHFGDGTRLSIL.

The chain is built from TRBV29-1 and TRBJ2-1, with D possibly being TRBD1 (6 bases). The V and J ends lost 6 bases and 1 base respectively, with 13 bases between them. CDR3 size: 14 residues. Germline-derived CDR1 and CDR2 are SQVTM and ANQGSEA. CDR3 region: CSVYGQSSYNEQFF. The CDR3 bases are TGCAGCGTGTATGGACAGTCATCCTACAATGAGCAGTTCTTC.

V is TRBV4-2 and J is TRBJ2-2; 10 bases match TRBD2. The CDR3 has 15 amino acids. Losses at the gene ends were 6 bases for V and 6 bases for J; bases not matched to a gene: 7. Looked up from germline, CDR1 is LGHNA and CDR2 is YNFKEQ. The CDR3 spells CASRASGSGSGELFF. The CDR3 DNA is TGTGCCAGCAGGGCTAGCGGGAGTGGATCCGGGGAGCTGTTTTTT.

This chain links TRBV7-8 with TRBJ2-5, with 8 nucleotides matching TRBD2. The V gene end was trimmed by 3 bases and the J gene end by 5 bases; junction bases not matched to a gene: 8. Germline CDR1 SGHVS, CDR2 FQNEAQ. The CDR3 has 15 residues. The CDR3: CASSLLAGTRETQYF. DNA for the CDR3: TGTGCCAGCAGCTTGCTAGCGGGTACTCGGGAGACCCAGTACTTC.

This clone was found a few times. The chain combines TRBV7-9 with TRBJ1-5; a possible D gene is TRBD1 (5 bases). CDR3 size: 13 residues. V dropped 6 bases and J dropped 6 bases, with 12 bases sitting between them. CDR1 and CDR2 from the germline V gene are SEHNR and FQNEAQ (reference sequence). CDR3 bases: TGTGCCAGCAGTTACTCTCAGGGTCAGCCCCAGCATTTT. This translates into CASSYSQGQPQHF.

The rearrangement uses TRBV19 and TRBJ2-3; D call uncertain. The V end lost 9 bases, the J end lost 5 bases, and 12 bases lay between the germline ends. The CDR3 contains 12 residues. CDR1 LNHDA and CDR2 SQIVND come from the germline V gene (reference sequence). CDR3 nucleotide sequence: TGTGCCAGCCGGCTCTCCGGAGATACGCAGTATTTT. Encoded protein: CASRLSGDTQYF.

In this sample, this clone turned up a few times. The chain's CDR3 is CASRGDRVRNQPQHF. The CDR3 DNA follows: TGTGCCAGCAGGGGCGACAGGGTACGCAATCAGCCCCAGCATTTT. The chain uses TRBV2 and TRBJ1-5; 7 bases match TRBD1. Germline values: CDR1 SNHLY, CDR2 FYNNEI. The length of the CDR3 is 15 residues. V was pared by 6 bases and J by 2 bases, with 7 bases of the junction left unmatched.

The chain couples TRBV12-5 to TRBJ2-7; no reliable D call. CDR3 length: 12 residues. Germline lookup yields CDR1 LGHNT and CDR2 FRNRAP. V lost 7 bases, J lost 3 bases, and 10 bases lay in between. Here the CDR3 reads CASESGLYEQYF. The CDR3 DNA is TGTGCTAGTGAGTCCGGGCTCTACGAGCAGTACTTC. The full variable domain, its missing parts supplied by reference TRBV12-5 and TRBJ2-7, is DARVTQTPRHKVTEMGQEVTMRCQPILGHNTVFWYRQTMMQGLELLAYFRNRAPLDDSGMPKDRFSAEMPDATLATLKIQPSEPRDSAVYFCASESGLYEQYFGPGTRLTVT.

The chain uses TRBV5-4 and TRBJ2-7, with a weak D call TRBD1 (5 bases). This CDR3 region has 13 residues. V lost 8 bases to trimming and J lost 4 bases, with 16 bases between them. The germline gives CDR1 SGHNT, CDR2 YYREEE (reference sequence). In DNA, the CDR3 is TGTGCCAGTACAGGATCCCTAGAGTACGAGCAGTACTTC. Residues: CASTGSLEYEQYF.